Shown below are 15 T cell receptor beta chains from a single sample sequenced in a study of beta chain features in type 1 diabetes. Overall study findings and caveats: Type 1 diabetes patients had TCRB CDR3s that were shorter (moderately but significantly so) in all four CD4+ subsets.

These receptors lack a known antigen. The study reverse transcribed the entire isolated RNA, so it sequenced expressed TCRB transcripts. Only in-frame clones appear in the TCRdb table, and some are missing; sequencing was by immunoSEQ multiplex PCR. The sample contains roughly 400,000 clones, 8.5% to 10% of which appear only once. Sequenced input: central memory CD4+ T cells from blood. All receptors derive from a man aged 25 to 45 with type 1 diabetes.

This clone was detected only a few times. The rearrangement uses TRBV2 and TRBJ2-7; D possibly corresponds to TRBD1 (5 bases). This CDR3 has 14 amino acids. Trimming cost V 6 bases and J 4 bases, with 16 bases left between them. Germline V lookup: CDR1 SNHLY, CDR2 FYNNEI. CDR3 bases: TGTGCCAGCAGGAAAGGGCAGGGCCAATACGAGCAGTACTTC. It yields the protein CASRKGQGQYEQYF. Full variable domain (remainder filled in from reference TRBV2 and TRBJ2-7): EPEVTQTPSHQVTQMGQEVILRCVPISNHLYFYWYRQILGQKVEFLVSFYNNEISEKSEIFDDQFSVERPDGSNFTLKIRSTKLEDSAMYFCASRKGQGQYEQYFGPGTRLTVT.

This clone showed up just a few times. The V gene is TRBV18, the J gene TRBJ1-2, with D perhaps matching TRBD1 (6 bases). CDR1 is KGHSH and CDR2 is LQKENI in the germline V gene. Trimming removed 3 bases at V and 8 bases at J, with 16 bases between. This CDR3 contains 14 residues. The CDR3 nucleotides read TGTGCCAGCTCACCGGCGGGGGGCGTGCCAGGCTACACCTTC. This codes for CASSPAGGVPGYTF.

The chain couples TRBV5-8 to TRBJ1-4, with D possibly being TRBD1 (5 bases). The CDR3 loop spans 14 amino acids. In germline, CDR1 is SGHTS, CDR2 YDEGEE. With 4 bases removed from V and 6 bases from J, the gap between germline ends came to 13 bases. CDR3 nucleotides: TGTGCCAGCAGCCAACTGGGGGGAGATGAAAAACTGTTTTTT. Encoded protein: CASSQLGGDEKLFF.

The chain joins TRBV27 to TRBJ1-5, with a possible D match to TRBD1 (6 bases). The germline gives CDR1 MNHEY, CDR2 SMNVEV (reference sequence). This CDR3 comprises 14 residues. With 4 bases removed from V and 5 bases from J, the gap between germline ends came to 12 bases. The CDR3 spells CASSYRQADQPQHF. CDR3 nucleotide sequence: TGTGCCAGCAGTTACCGACAGGCTGATCAGCCCCAGCATTTT.

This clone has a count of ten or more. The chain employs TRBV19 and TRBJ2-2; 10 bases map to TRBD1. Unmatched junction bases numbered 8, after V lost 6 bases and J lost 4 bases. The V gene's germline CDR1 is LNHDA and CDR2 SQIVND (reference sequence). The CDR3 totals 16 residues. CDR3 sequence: CASSQGTGAGTGELFF. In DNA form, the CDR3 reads TGTGCCAGTAGCCAAGGGACAGGGGCTGGCACCGGGGAGCTGTTTTTT.

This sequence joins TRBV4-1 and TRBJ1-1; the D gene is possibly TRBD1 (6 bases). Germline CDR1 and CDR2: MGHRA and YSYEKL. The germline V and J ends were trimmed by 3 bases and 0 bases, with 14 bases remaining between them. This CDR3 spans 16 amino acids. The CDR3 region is CASSHPRDTVNTEAFF. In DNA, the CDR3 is TGCGCCAGCAGCCATCCCCGGGACACAGTGAACACTGAAGCTTTCTTT.

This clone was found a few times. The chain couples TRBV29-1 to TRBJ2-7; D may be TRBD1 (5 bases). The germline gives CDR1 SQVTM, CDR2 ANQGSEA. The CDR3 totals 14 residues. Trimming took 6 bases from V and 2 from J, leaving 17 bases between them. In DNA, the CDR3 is TGCAGCGTCCCCGGGCAGGGTTCCCCCTACGAGCAGTACTTC. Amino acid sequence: CSVPGQGSPYEQYF.

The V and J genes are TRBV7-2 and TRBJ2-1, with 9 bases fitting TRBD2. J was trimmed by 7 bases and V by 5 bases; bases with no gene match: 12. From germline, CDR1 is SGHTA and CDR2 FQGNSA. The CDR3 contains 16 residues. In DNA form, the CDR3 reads TGTGCCAGCAGCCGAGTAGCGGGAGTGGGCAGGAATGAGCAGTTCTTC. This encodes CASSRVAGVGRNEQFF.

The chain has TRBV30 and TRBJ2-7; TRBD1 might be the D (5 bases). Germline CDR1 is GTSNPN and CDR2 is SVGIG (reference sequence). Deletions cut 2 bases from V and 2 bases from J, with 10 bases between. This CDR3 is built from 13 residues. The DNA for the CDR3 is TGTGCCTGGAGTTATCCAGGGACCTACGAGCAGTACTTC. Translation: CAWSYPGTYEQYF.

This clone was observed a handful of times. CDR3 sequence (DNA): TGTGCCAGCAGGCCGTTCAGGGGAAATCAGCCCCAGCATTTT. This codes for CASRPFRGNQPQHF. This rearrangement joins TRBV28 to TRBJ1-5; D is perhaps TRBD1 (6 bases). V lost 6 bases and J lost 4, with 13 bases in between. CDR1 and CDR2 from the germline V gene are MDHEN and SYDVKM. The CDR3 covers 14 residues.

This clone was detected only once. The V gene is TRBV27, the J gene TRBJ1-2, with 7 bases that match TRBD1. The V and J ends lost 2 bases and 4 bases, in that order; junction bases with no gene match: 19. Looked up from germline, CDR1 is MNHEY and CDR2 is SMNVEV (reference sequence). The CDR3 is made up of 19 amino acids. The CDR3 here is CASSLSALPTGAEGYGYTF. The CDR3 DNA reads TGTGCCAGCAGTTTAAGTGCCCTCCCTACAGGGGCGGAGGGCTATGGCTACACCTTC.

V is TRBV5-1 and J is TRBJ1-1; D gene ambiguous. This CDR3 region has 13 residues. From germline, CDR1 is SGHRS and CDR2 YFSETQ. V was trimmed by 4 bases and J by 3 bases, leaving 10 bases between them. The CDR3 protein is CASSADGDTEAFF. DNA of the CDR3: TGCGCCAGCAGCGCGGACGGTGACACTGAAGCTTTCTTT.

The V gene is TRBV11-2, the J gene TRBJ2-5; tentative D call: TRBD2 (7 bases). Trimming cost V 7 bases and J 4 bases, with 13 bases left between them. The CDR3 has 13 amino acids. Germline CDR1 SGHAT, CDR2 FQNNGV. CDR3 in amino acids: CASTSRGGETQYF. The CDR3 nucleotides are TGTGCCAGCACCTCAAGGGGGGGAGAGACCCAGTACTTC.

CDR3 sequence reads: CASTSTPGQGGQPQHF. The CDR3, as DNA: TGTGCCAGCACCTCAACCCCGGGACAGGGGGGCCAGCCCCAGCATTTT. This chain links TRBV7-2 with TRBJ1-5; 11 bases align to TRBD1. V trimming: 7 bases; J trimming: 7 bases; junction bases outside the gene matches: 12. Germline loops: CDR1 SGHTA, CDR2 FQGNSA. The CDR3 extends over 16 amino acids.

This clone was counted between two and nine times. CDR3 DNA: TGTGCCAGCAGCGTCCTAGGAGGCGAGCAGTACTTC. Translated: CASSVLGGEQYF. The rearrangement joins TRBV11-2 to TRBJ2-7, with D maybe TRBD2 (5 bases). The germline gives CDR1 SGHAT, CDR2 FQNNGV. CDR3 length: 12 amino acids. V was trimmed by 5 bases and J by 6 bases, leaving 11 bases between them.